The T cell receptor beta chain under discussion was sequenced for a study of cytomegalovirus exposure and HLA in healthy donors. Germline CDR1 reads MDHEN; CDR2 reads SYDVKM. The CDR3 covers 14 residues. V lost 7 bases and J lost 5, with 17 bases in between. With 60 Vbeta and 13 Jbeta primers, the PCR was carried out. Libraries were prepared by immunoSEQ multiplex PCR; TCRdb keeps only in-frame clonotypes and omits some of them. The data show about 160,000 clones, roughly 80% seen once. The origin of this receptor is a man over 45 in good health and CMV-seropositive. The V gene is TRBV28, the J gene TRBJ1-2; D possibly corresponds to TRBD1 (5 bases). The source material was PBMCs. CDR3 sequence reads: CASIPGGEGYGYTF. The CDR3 bases are TGTGCCAGCATCCCCGGAGGGGAGGGTTATGGCTACACCTTC.